This record covers a single T cell receptor (beta chain). This sample was included in a study of blood T cell repertoires in COVID-19. V was trimmed by 8 bases and J by 2 bases, leaving 15 bases between them. This CDR3 is built from 14 residues. The germline gives CDR1 MDHEN, CDR2 SYDVKM. TCRdb's table, derived via immunoSEQ multiplex PCR, lists solely in-frame clones and lacks some. Of 390,000 or so clones listed, 85% to 90% are singletons. The receptor's source is a young man who had recovered from COVID-19. The V call is TRBV28, the J call TRBJ1-2; D is unresolved. What was sequenced was PBMCs or T cells enriched from blood (not recorded which). The CDR3 spells CASVETEPNYGYTF. CDR3 nucleotides: TGTGCCAGCGTAGAGACGGAGCCAAACTATGGCTACACCTTC.